This TCR beta chain was sequenced for a study of blood T cells in healthy people across ages. Next came a second PCR, run for about 7 to 11 cycles, which used a sample-barcoded 5' primer along with a J-beta primer mix. TCRdb re-analysed the 5' RACE reads in MiXCR, keeping a single row per CDR3 protein. This sample yields roughly 800,000 distinct CDR3 sequences, of which about 34% are seen a single time; roughly 13% belongs to the top ten. V lost 5 bases and J lost 5, with 18 bases in between. This CDR3 comprises 16 residues. Germline CDR1 and CDR2: LGHNA and YNFKEQ. This clonotype was recorded a few times.

This chain joins TRBV4-2 and TRBJ2-2, with unresolved D. Sequences were obtained from blood. This clonotype was obtained from a man aged 18 to 30 in good health. CDR3 coding DNA: TGTGCCAGCAGCAACTCTTTCGGGCCTCGGACCGGGGAGCTGTTTTTT. It codes for CASSNSFGPRTGELFF.